The 10 T cell receptor beta chains listed next were all sequenced from one sample in a study of shared clonotypes between healthy human individuals. Sequencing was performed with immunoSEQ multiplex PCR; in TCRdb, only in-frame clones are kept and a portion is missing. The data show approximately 2,300,000 clones, about nine tenths seen once. Sequencing was carried out using naive CD4+ T cells from PBMCs. Specified subset: CD45RA+ positively selected. Every receptor here comes from a man aged 18 to 30 in good health. Some clones in this sample may be carry-over from other donors' samples.

The chain is built from TRBV27 and TRBJ1-6; D is undetermined. Trimming removed 7 bases from V and 5 bases from J, with 12 bases in between. This CDR3 has 14 residues. Germline CDR1 is MNHEY and CDR2 is SMNVEV (reference sequence). This CDR3 is CASIRGSDNSPLHF. CDR3 in DNA: TGTGCCAGCATCCGGGGATCGGATAATTCACCCCTCCACTTT.

V gene TRBV6-1 combines with J gene TRBJ1-2, with 8 bases lining up with TRBD1. Germline V CDR1 and CDR2: MNHNS, SASEGT. The CDR3 covers 14 residues. V lost 5 bases, J lost 8 bases, and 10 bases stayed unmatched. The CDR3 reads CASSKVTGEVGYTF. The DNA for the CDR3 is TGTGCCAGCAGTAAAGTGACAGGGGAAGTAGGCTACACCTTC.

The V and J genes are TRBV7-2 and TRBJ1-2, with D tentatively TRBD1 (6 bases). CDR3 size: 13 residues. V dropped 1 base and J dropped 6 bases, with 9 bases sitting between them. The germline CDR1 and CDR2 sequences are SGHTA and FQGNSA. The CDR3, as DNA: TGTGCCAGCAGCTTAGGTTACAGGGATGGCTACACCTTC. Amino acid sequence: CASSLGYRDGYTF.

This chain joins TRBV5-6 and TRBJ2-3, with TRBD1 matching over 8 bases. CDR1 SGHDT and CDR2 YYEEEE come from the germline V gene. The CDR3 spans 15 residues. Losses at the gene ends were 4 bases for V and 2 bases for J; bases not matched to a gene: 6. The CDR3 DNA follows: TGTGCCAGCAGCAGGACAGGGTCCTCCACAGATACGCAGTATTTT. This gives the protein CASSRTGSSTDTQYF.

The chain carries TRBV28 and TRBJ1-2; D is unresolved. Trimming shortened V by 6 bases and J by 1 base, and 12 bases separated the two germline ends. This CDR3 is built from 14 residues. Germline V CDR1 and CDR2: MDHEN, SYDVKM. The CDR3 spells CASRRQDRNYGYTF. The DNA for the CDR3 is TGTGCCAGCAGACGGCAGGACCGTAACTATGGCTACACCTTC.

The rearrangement uses TRBV18 and TRBJ1-1, with unresolved D. The CDR3 consists of 16 residues. Germline lookup yields CDR1 KGHSH and CDR2 LQKENI. Trimming left V 1 base short and J 2 bases short, with 14 bases between. CDR3 amino acids: CASSPRVRAANTEAFF. Written as DNA, the CDR3 is TGTGCCAGCTCACCACGGGTCCGCGCAGCCAACACTGAAGCTTTCTTT.

The chain combines TRBV29-1 with TRBJ2-5; 10 bases map to TRBD2. J lost 7 bases, V lost 3 bases, and 5 bases had no gene match. Germline CDR1 is SQVTM and CDR2 is ANQGSEA. This CDR3 is built from 13 residues. This CDR3 reads CSVEASGRGTQYF. As DNA, the CDR3 is TGCAGCGTTGAGGCTAGCGGGAGAGGGACCCAGTACTTC.

V and J are TRBV5-5 and TRBJ2-1; 9 bases are shared with TRBD2. The length of the CDR3 is 15 residues. CDR1 is SGHKS and CDR2 is YYEKEE in the germline V gene (reference sequence). V gave up 4 bases and J gave up 6 bases; unmatched junction bases: 8. The CDR3 loop reads CASSILTSGINEQFF. CDR3 DNA sequence: TGTGCCAGCAGCATATTGACTAGCGGAATCAATGAGCAGTTCTTC.

About this clone itself: Other DNA variants within this sample encode the same CDR3. CDR3 protein: CASSTPGANVLTF. DNA for the CDR3: TGTGCCAGCAGCACTCCCGGGGCCAACGTCCTGACTTTC. This chain joins TRBV28 and TRBJ2-6; D is ambiguous. Germline CDR1 and CDR2: MDHEN and SYDVKM. V was pared by 6 bases and J by 4 bases, with 7 bases between. The CDR3 has 13 amino acids.

V is TRBV7-9 and J is TRBJ1-2, with TRBD1 identical over 8 bases. The trim removed 1 base at V and 6 bases at J, leaving 16 bases unmatched. The CDR3 has 18 residues. The germline CDR1 and CDR2 sequences are SEHNR and FQNEAQ (reference sequence). The CDR3 DNA sequence: TGTGCCAGCAGCTTAGGCGGCCAGGGGGCGCGGTTTGCCCATGGCTACACCTTC. Translated: CASSLGGQGARFAHGYTF.